A single sample gave rise to the 30 T cell receptor beta chains below, sequenced in a study of T cells after posttransplantation cyclophosphamide. Data came from immunoSEQ multiplex PCR; TCRdb stores just in-frame clones and leaves some out. This sample carries under 40,000 clones, none of them present only once. Sample: PBMCs. The source of these receptors is a woman in her forties or fifties in good health and a related stem cell transplant donor.

The gene calls are TRBV29-1 and TRBJ2-2; D remains unclear. This CDR3 contains 11 residues. Trimming stripped 4 bases from V and 3 bases from J, with 3 bases between. Germline CDR1 and CDR2: SQVTM and ANQGSEA. The CDR3 loop is CSVGHTGELFF. CDR3 in DNA: TGCAGCGTTGGGCACACCGGGGAGCTGTTTTTT.

There are many counts of this clone. The chain combines TRBV10-2 with TRBJ2-5, with TRBD1 as a possible D gene (6 bases). This CDR3 region has 12 residues. The ends were cut back, 10 bases at V and 9 bases at J, with 18 bases in the middle. Per the germline V gene, CDR1 is WSHSY and CDR2 is SAAADI. The CDR3 DNA reads TGCGCCACCAGGGGCCCTAGCCCCCCCCAGTACTTC. It yields the protein CATRGPSPPQYF.

The chain links TRBV29-1 to TRBJ2-1, with 9 nucleotides matching TRBD2. The ends lost 3 bases at V and 7 bases at J; junction bases unmatched: 10. Germline CDR1 SQVTM, CDR2 ANQGSEA. The CDR3 runs 15 residues. Here the CDR3 reads CSVEGRRTSDNEQFF. In DNA form, the CDR3 reads TGCAGCGTTGAGGGTAGGAGGACTAGCGATAATGAGCAGTTCTTC.

This clone was observed at least ten times. The rearrangement links TRBV6-5 to TRBJ1-1, with 9 nucleotides matching TRBD1. With V trimmed by 5 bases and J by 1 base, 5 bases remained unmatched. CDR1 is MNHEY and CDR2 is SVGAGI in the germline V gene. The CDR3 runs 15 residues. The CDR3 region is CASSRPGQGNTEAFF. Written as DNA, the CDR3 is TGTGCCAGCAGTAGACCGGGACAGGGGAACACTGAAGCTTTCTTT.

This clone was seen repeatedly, ten times or more. This chain's CDR3 is CASLPTPLGQGYEQYF. The DNA for the CDR3 is TGTGCCAGCCTACCCACTCCCCTCGGACAGGGCTACGAGCAGTACTTC. The V gene is TRBV6-2 or TRBV6-3, the J gene TRBJ2-7, with 8 bases fitting TRBD1. Germline loops: CDR1 MNHEY, CDR2 SVGEGT. The CDR3 totals 16 residues. V was clipped by 8 bases and J by 3 bases; unmatched bases: 15.

This clone came up many times. This chain joins TRBV5-1 and TRBJ1-3; a weak D match, TRBD1 (5 bases). The CDR3 sequence is 17 residues long. Per germline, CDR1 SGHRS and CDR2 YFSETQ. Deletions cut 0 bases from V and 0 bases from J, with 13 bases between. The CDR3 DNA reads TGCGCCAGCAGCTTGGCCATTGCGGGGGACTCTGGAAACACCATATATTTT. It specifies CASSLAIAGDSGNTIYF. Variable domain in full (rest from reference TRBV5-1 and TRBJ1-3): KAGVTQTPRYLIKTRGQQVTLSCSPISGHRSVSWYQQTPGQGLQFLFEYFSETQRNKGNFPGRFSGRQFSNSRSEMNVSTLELGDSALYLCASSLAIAGDSGNTIYFGEGSWLTVV.

This clone was observed at least ten times. The chain carries TRBV12-3 or TRBV12-4 and TRBJ2-2; TRBD2 matches at 10 bases. CDR3 length: 15 amino acids. Trimming removed 9 bases from V and 4 bases from J; junction bases left unmatched: 8. This CDR3 reads CASRFSGRFTGELFF. CDR3 coding DNA: TGTGCCAGTCGGTTTAGCGGGAGGTTCACCGGGGAGCTGTTTTTT.

There are many counts of this clone. The rearrangement joins TRBV7-2 to TRBJ1-3, with D possibly being TRBD1 (5 bases). V was cut by 5 bases and J by 4 bases, with 9 bases left in between. Germline-derived CDR1 and CDR2 are SGHTA and FQGNSA. The CDR3 loop spans 13 amino acids. Here the CDR3 DNA reads TGTGCCAGCAGCCGACAGCTAGGAAACACCATATATTTT. This codes for CASSRQLGNTIYF.

This clone has more than one count but fewer than ten. The rearrangement joins TRBV6-2 or TRBV6-3 to TRBJ2-5, with 8 bases matching TRBD2. The DNA end favors TRBJ2-7, so the J call may be wrong. The CDR3 has 16 residues. Germline V lookup: CDR1 MNHEY, CDR2 SVGEGT. This chain's CDR3 is CASSYSLGLVNYEQYF. CDR3 coding DNA: TGTGCCAGCAGTTACTCGCTGGGACTAGTTAACTACGAGCAGTACTTC.

This clone was counted ten times or more. The V call is TRBV5-6, the J call TRBJ2-1; a possible D gene is TRBD2 (5 bases). V dropped 4 bases and J dropped 4 bases, with 21 bases sitting between them. Germline V gene data show CDR1 as SGHDT and CDR2 as YYEEEE. This CDR3 spans 17 amino acids. CDR3 region: CASSGLGLAGGYNEQFF. The CDR3 DNA is TGTGCCAGCAGCGGTCTGGGGTTGGCGGGTGGATACAATGAGCAGTTCTTC.

This clone was seen more than once but under ten times. V gene TRBV11-3 combines with J gene TRBJ2-5; tentatively, D is TRBD1 (5 bases). Germline V gene data show CDR1 as SGHNT and CDR2 as YENEEA. V gave up 3 bases and J gave up 3 bases, with 8 bases separating them. The CDR3 length is 13 residues. This CDR3 is CASSLWGEETQYF. The DNA for the CDR3 is TGTGCCAGCAGCTTGTGGGGCGAAGAGACCCAGTACTTC.

This clone was seen a few times. This sequence joins TRBV29-1 and TRBJ1-5; 8 nucleotides align to TRBD1. V lost 6 bases to trimming and J lost 5 bases; unmatched junction nucleotides: 9. Per germline, CDR1 SQVTM and CDR2 ANQGSEA. CDR3 length equals 14 residues. The CDR3 is CSVLLDRVDQPQHF. CDR3 bases: TGCAGCGTACTTCTGGACAGGGTGGATCAGCCCCAGCATTTT.

This clone was seen ten or more times. V gene TRBV28 combines with J gene TRBJ1-3; no firm D call. This CDR3 is built from 13 residues. V was shortened by 8 bases and J by 0 bases, with 8 bases between the two germline ends. The germline V gene encodes CDR1 MDHEN and CDR2 SYDVKM. The CDR3 is CASSSVSGNTIYF. The CDR3 nucleotides are TGTGCCAGCTCGTCGGTCTCTGGAAACACCATATATTTT.

V gene TRBV2 combines with J gene TRBJ2-1, with unresolved D. V lost 5 bases, J lost 0 bases, and 14 bases lay in between. The CDR3 runs 16 residues. Germline V gene sequence: CDR1 SNHLY, CDR2 FYNNEI. CDR3 nucleotides: TGTGCCAGCAGTCCCCCCCGGGTAGGCTCCTACAATGAGCAGTTCTTC. It codes for CASSPPRVGSYNEQFF.

The V gene is TRBV18, the J gene TRBJ2-6, with a tentative D call TRBD1 (6 bases). This CDR3 has 14 amino acids. CDR1 and CDR2 from the germline V gene are KGHSH and LQKENI. V lost 3 bases to trimming and J lost 11 bases, with 14 bases between them. The CDR3 is CASSPRQALDVLTF. CDR3 nucleotide sequence: TGTGCCAGCTCACCTCGACAGGCCCTAGACGTCCTGACTTTC.

In its sample, this clone was seen many times. A read error may account for a junction end that differs from germline. The J gene is TRBJ1-1, the V gene TRBV7-9; 7 positions agree with TRBD1. The length of the CDR3 is 14 residues. CDR1 and CDR2 (germline): SEHNR, FQNEAQ (reference sequence). The CDR3 region is CASTLSQGIVEAFF. DNA of the CDR3: TGTGCCAGCACCTTATCACAGGGGATAGTGGAAGCTTTCTTT.

This rearrangement joins TRBV5-4 to TRBJ1-4; 8 bases align to TRBD1. J lost 6 bases, V lost 0 bases, and 4 bases had no gene match. This CDR3 is built from 15 residues. Per germline, CDR1 SGHNT and CDR2 YYREEE (reference sequence). The CDR3 region is CASSLVGQVDEKLFF. The CDR3 DNA reads as TGTGCCAGCAGCTTGGTGGGACAGGTGGATGAAAAACTGTTTTTT.

This clone was recorded a few times. This sequence joins TRBV29-1 and TRBJ1-1; 9 nucleotides line up with TRBD1. The CDR3 has 13 residues. After removal of 7 bases from V and 7 bases from J, the junction contained 10 bases not matched to a gene. Germline V lookup: CDR1 SQVTM, CDR2 ANQGSEA. The CDR3 loop is CSAGDRGIGEAFF. In DNA, the CDR3 is TGCAGCGCCGGTGACAGGGGGATAGGTGAAGCTTTCTTT.

The table lists this clone with a few counts. This chain joins TRBV15 and TRBJ2-6; D not resolved. The CDR3 runs to 15 residues. Between the trimmed V and J ends, which lost 5 bases and 2 bases, there was a span of 10 bases. CDR1 is LNHNV, CDR2 YYDKDF, per germline (reference sequence). The CDR3 bases are TGTGCCACCAGCGATGCCCGGGCTGGGGCCAACGTCCTGACTTTC. Translating gives CATSDARAGANVLTF.

This clone showed up just a few times. The rearrangement joins TRBV5-1 to TRBJ2-5; 12 nucleotides align to TRBD2. J gave up 0 bases and V 0 bases, and 6 bases lay outside the gene matches. Per the germline V gene, CDR1 is SGHRS and CDR2 is YFSETQ. The CDR3 is 18 amino acids. The CDR3 protein is CASSLELAGGGYQETQYF. CDR3 in DNA: TGCGCCAGCAGCTTGGAACTAGCGGGAGGTGGGTACCAAGAGACCCAGTACTTC.

This clone came up a few times. The chain uses TRBV6-6 and TRBJ1-2, with a weak D call TRBD1 (6 bases). Germline V gene lookup returns CDR1 MNHNY and CDR2 SVGAGI (reference sequence). This CDR3 region has 16 residues. V lost 6 bases to trimming and J lost 4 bases, with 21 bases between them. CDR3 nucleotides: TGTGCCAGCAGGGGCCTCGGGACATCCAAAGGCTATGGCTACACCTTC. The encoded protein is CASRGLGTSKGYGYTF.

This clone appeared many times. The chain has TRBV19 and TRBJ2-3; no clear D. Germline-derived CDR1 and CDR2 are LNHDA and SQIVND (reference sequence). The CDR3 has 15 residues. Trimming stripped 5 bases from V and 0 bases from J, with 12 bases between. The CDR3: CASSYSSFSTDTQYF. DNA of the CDR3: TGTGCCAGTAGTTATTCCAGTTTTAGCACAGATACGCAGTATTTT.

This chain joins TRBV27 and TRBJ2-3; TRBD1 matches at 8 bases. Germline CDR1 reads MNHEY; CDR2 reads SMNVEV (reference sequence). With 1 base clipped from V and 5 bases from J, the junction kept 5 bases outside the gene matches. This CDR3 is built from 15 residues. CDR3 amino acids: CASSLWDRSEDTQYF. The CDR3, as DNA: TGTGCCAGCAGTTTATGGGACAGGAGTGAAGATACGCAGTATTTT.

This clone was observed many times. J is TRBJ2-1 and V is TRBV7-2; 11 bases align to TRBD2. The CDR3 covers 19 residues. Germline loops: CDR1 SGHTA, CDR2 FQGNSA. V trimming: 1 base; J trimming: 9 bases; junction bases outside the gene matches: 17. CDR3 sequence (DNA): TGTGCCAGCAGCTTAGGACCGGGGCTAGCGGGAGGCCGATCTTCTGAGCAGTTCTTC. It translates to CASSLGPGLAGGRSSEQFF.

The chain has TRBV7-6 and TRBJ1-5, with a weak D call TRBD1 (6 bases). V dropped 3 bases and J dropped 11 bases, with 8 bases sitting between them. The CDR3 runs 11 residues. The germline gives CDR1 SGHVS, CDR2 FNYEAQ. The chain's CDR3 is CASSLAGAQHF. CDR3 coding DNA: TGTGCCAGCAGCTTGGCAGGGGCCCAGCATTTT.

Ten or more counts support this clone. The chain joins TRBV19 to TRBJ2-4; D perhaps matches TRBD1 (6 bases). The CDR3 sequence is 15 residues long. Trimming removed 1 base from V and 6 bases from J, with 13 bases in between. The germline V gene encodes CDR1 LNHDA and CDR2 SQIVND (reference sequence). Written as DNA, the CDR3 is TGTGCCAGTAGTATAGGTTCCGGGACACCAAACATTCAGTACTTC. This sequence encodes CASSIGSGTPNIQYF.

This clone was observed at least ten times. The CDR3, as DNA: TGTGCCAGCATTAAATCCGGGACAGGGGCCCAAGATGAGCAGTTCTTC. Protein product: CASIKSGTGAQDEQFF. V usage is TRBV6-6 and J usage is TRBJ2-1, with 10 bases matching TRBD1. The J segment lost 8 bases and the V segment lost 7 bases, leaving 14 bases of the junction unmatched. This CDR3 has 16 amino acids. In germline, CDR1 is MNHNY, CDR2 SVGAGI (reference sequence).

This clone was seen only a few times. CDR3 loop: CASSSRLAGDYNEQFF. DNA for the CDR3: TGTGCCAGCAGCTCCCGCTTAGCGGGAGACTACAATGAGCAGTTCTTC. The gene calls are TRBV9 and TRBJ2-1; 9 positions agree with TRBD2. Germline V lookup: CDR1 SGDLS, CDR2 YYNGEE. Trimming removed 4 bases from V and 3 bases from J; junction bases left unmatched: 8. The CDR3 has 16 amino acids.

This sequence joins TRBV11-3 and TRBJ2-3; D is perhaps TRBD2 (5 bases). Deletions cut 3 bases from V and 10 bases from J, with 11 bases between. The CDR3 loop spans 12 amino acids. Germline CDR1 is SGHNT and CDR2 is YENEEA. The CDR3 protein is CASSFSAGAQYF. CDR3 DNA: TGTGCCAGCAGCTTCTCCGCCGGGGCGCAGTATTTT.

At least ten counts were recorded for this clone. The genes are TRBV7-2 and TRBJ2-7; 10 bases align to TRBD2. This CDR3 comprises 14 residues. V was clipped by 5 bases and J by 2 bases; unmatched bases: 3. Germline V CDR1 and CDR2: SGHTA, FQGNSA. The CDR3 sequence is CASSKGLATYEQYF. Here the CDR3 DNA reads TGTGCCAGCAGCAAGGGACTAGCGACCTACGAGCAGTACTTC.